A single T cell receptor beta chain is shown here with its context. This sample was taken from a study of shared clonotypes between healthy human individuals. The data were produced by immunoSEQ multiplex PCR, yet TCRdb's version contains in-frame clones alone and is incomplete. The sample holds around 2.3 million clones, around 95% seen once. The CDR3 contains 13 residues. From germline, CDR1 is SGHRS and CDR2 YFSETQ. With 1 base removed from V and 5 bases from J, the gap between germline ends came to 8 bases. V is TRBV5-1 and J is TRBJ2-3; tentative D call: TRBD2 (5 bases). The sample comprised naive CD4+ T cells sorted from blood. Subset described: CD45RA+ positively selected. This clonotype originated in a young man in good health. In nucleotides, the CDR3 is TGCGCCAGCAGCTTGATCGGGGTAGATACGCAGTATTTT. It encodes CASSLIGVDTQYF.